This is a list of T cell receptor beta chains from one sample in a study of human T cells and chemical hapten exposure. TCRdb recomputed calls from the RACE reads with MiXCR, one row per CDR3 protein. The sample consists of roughly 82,000 distinct CDR3 sequences, about 11% of them appearing once. Source: whole blood, taken in connection with sensitization to the hapten diphenylcyclopropenone (DPC). Receptor source: a woman aged 55-70 years with alopecia areata. Some clones in this sample may be carry-over from other donors' samples. Both conserved end residues are part of each CDR3. A D gene is named only where the DNA matches it firmly. Some rows mark clone size as missing; the rest say once, few, many or name a class of expanded clone.

v_gene	abundance	j_gene	d_gene	CDR3nt	CDR3aa
TRBV5-1	many	TRBJ1-2	NA	TGCGCCAGCAGTTCGACAGCCTATGGCTACACCTTC	CASSSTAYGYTF
TRBV20-1	few	TRBJ1-1	TRBD1	TGCAGTGCTACAACAGGGGGTAAGGATGAAGCTTTCTTT	CSATTGGKDEAFF
TRBV7-9	many	TRBJ2-7	NA	TGTGCCAGCAGCTTATGGTCCGGGGGACGGGGCGAGCAGTACTTC	CASSLWSGGRGEQYF
TRBV7-9	many	TRBJ2-5	NA	TGTGCCAGCGATGGGCGTGGAGGGCAAGAGACCCAGTACTTC	CASDGRGGQETQYF
TRBV7-9	few	TRBJ2-2	NA	TGTGCCAGCAGCGTCCGGGACCGGGGGCAATCGGGCACCGGGGAGCTGTTTTTT	CASSVRDRGQSGTGELFF
TRBV5-6	few	TRBJ2-7	NA	TGTGCCAGCAGCCCAGGATCCTACGAGCAGTACTTC	CASSPGSYEQYF
TRBV12-3/TRBV12-4	many	TRBJ2-7	NA	TGTGCCAGCAGTCAAAGCCGGGACCTCTACGAGCAGTACTTC	CASSQSRDLYEQYF
TRBV7-8	NA	TRBJ2-7	NA	TGTGCCAGCAGCTCGAGCCCCCGAGCGAACGAGCAGTACTTC	CASSSSPRANEQYF
TRBV12-3/TRBV12-4	many	TRBJ2-1	NA	TGTGCCAGCAGTCCCACTGCCAATGAGCAGTTCTTC	CASSPTANEQFF
TRBV11-2	few	TRBJ2-7	NA	TGTGCCAGCAGCTTCCGGGACTCTTCCTACGAGCAGTACTTC	CASSFRDSSYEQYF
TRBV4-1	NA	TRBJ2-2	TRBD2	TGCGCCAGCAGCCAACGGGCGGGGGGACTGAACACCGGGGAGCTGTTTTTT	CASSQRAGGLNTGELFF
TRBV6-2/TRBV6-3	few	TRBJ2-7	TRBD2	TGTGCCAGCAGGGAACCGACCGGGACTAGCGGGACGGGGCAGTACTTC	CASREPTGTSGTGQYF
TRBV7-9	few	TRBJ1-2	NA	TGTGCCAGCAGCCCTGGGGGGGTCTATGGCTACACCTTC	CASSPGGVYGYTF
TRBV6-4	few	TRBJ2-2	NA	TGTGCCAGCAGTGTCAAGTCTAGCTCTAGAACCGGGGAGCTGTTTTTT	CASSVKSSSRTGELFF
TRBV28	few	TRBJ2-7	TRBD2	TGTGCCAGCAGTTCACTAGCGGGGGGGCCGGGTGAGCAGTACTTC	CASSSLAGGPGEQYF
TRBV9	NA	TRBJ1-1	NA	TGTGCCAGCAGCGTAGAGGCCATGAACACTGAAGCTTTCTTT	CASSVEAMNTEAFF
TRBV20-1	many	TRBJ1-2	NA	TGCAGTGCTACTATCCCGGTGGGCTACACCTTC	CSATIPVGYTF
TRBV10-2	NA	TRBJ1-2	TRBD1	TGCGCCAGCAGAAGTCCACAGGGGAACTATGGCTACACCTTC	CASRSPQGNYGYTF
TRBV7-9	NA	TRBJ1-2	NA	TGTGCCAGCAGCTTGGGGAACACCTTC	CASSLGNTF
TRBV7-9	few	TRBJ1-2	TRBD1	TGTGCCAGCATCGAGAGGGGGACAGGGACGGTTAACTATGGCTACACCTTC	CASIERGTGTVNYGYTF
TRBV7-9	NA	TRBJ2-3	NA	TGTGCCAGCAGCTGGGATTCACAGGCATCGACGCAGTATTTT	CASSWDSQASTQYF
TRBV12-3/TRBV12-4	many	TRBJ1-5	TRBD1	TGTGCCAGCAGTGAAGTGCAGGGGGCTAGCCAGCCCCAGCATTTT	CASSEVQGASQPQHF
TRBV6-5	few	TRBJ2-2	NA	TGTGCCAGCAGTTACTCGTACGGGAAGACCGGGGAGCTGTTTTTT	CASSYSYGKTGELFF
TRBV9	many	TRBJ2-7	NA	TGTGCCAGCAGCGTGGACCAGGCCGTCTACGAGCAGTACTTC	CASSVDQAVYEQYF
TRBV7-6	many	TRBJ2-2	TRBD1	TGTGCCAGCAGCCCCAGAGGGACAGAGAACACCGGGGAGCTGTTTTTT	CASSPRGTENTGELFF
TRBV2	NA	TRBJ1-5	NA	TGTGCCAGCAGACACAGGGGCAATCAGCCCCAGCATTTT	CASRHRGNQPQHF
TRBV27	NA	TRBJ2-7	NA	TGTGCCAGCATGGGCAGGGCAGTTGGCGAGCAGTACTTC	CASMGRAVGEQYF
TRBV12-3/TRBV12-4	few	TRBJ1-1	NA	TGTGCCAGCAGTTTCGGATCGCGACAGAACACTGAAGCTTTCTTT	CASSFGSRQNTEAFF
TRBV5-6	few	TRBJ2-5	NA	TGTGCCAGCAGCTCAAGAGGGGTGGGTGAAGAGACCCAGTACTTC	CASSSRGVGEETQYF
TRBV18	many	TRBJ1-1	NA	TGTGCCAGCTCACCAGCTCCAGTGAACACTGAAGCTTTCTTT	CASSPAPVNTEAFF